This T cell receptor (beta chain) emerged from a study of cytomegalovirus exposure and HLA in healthy donors. This PCR relied on a set of 60 Vbeta primers and 13 Jbeta primers. Profiled with immunoSEQ multiplex PCR; TCRdb holds only in-frame clones, not every one. The table includes about 140,000 clones, roughly four fifths detected once. The junction had 10 bases not matched to a gene; V was cut back by 1 base and J by 3 bases. This CDR3 has 18 residues. Germline V lookup: CDR1 MGHRA, CDR2 YSYEKL. This receptor was taken from a man aged 18-30 years in good health and CMV-seropositive. The rearrangement uses TRBV4-1 and TRBJ1-2, with 11 positions matching TRBD1. Sequences were obtained from PBMCs. CDR3 sequence reads: CASSQVLNKGQGDYGYTF. CDR3 nucleotides: TGCGCCAGCAGCCAAGTCCTTAACAAGGGACAGGGGGACTATGGCTACACCTTC.